This T cell receptor (beta chain) was observed in a study of cytomegalovirus exposure and HLA in healthy donors. This clone has more than one count but fewer than ten. The antigen is not known. V lost 2 bases, J lost 6 bases, and 15 bases stayed unmatched. The CDR3 has 17 residues. In germline, CDR1 is PRHDT, CDR2 FYEKMQ (reference sequence). Study-level points and caveats: About 87% or about 30% of the time was how often most TCR beta V segments were productive, according to an earlier analysis. As a later analysis revealed, the rate of TCR association differed by HLA locus, with DRB1 most and HLA-C fewest. Analyses of presence/absence relied on an assumption of roughly uniform sequencing depth across donors. Diagnosis of cytomegalovirus status made by the classifier reportedly showed high specificity and sensitivity.

PCR employed 60 Vbeta and 13 Jbeta primers. Assay used: immunoSEQ multiplex PCR; TCRdb lists only in-frame clones, some missing. This table has 120,000 to 150,000 clones, over 60% appearing once. Sequencing input: PBMCs. This receptor was taken from a woman between 25 and 40 years old in good health and CMV-seropositive. The chain couples TRBV13 to TRBJ1-1; 7 nucleotides align to TRBD1. CDR3 sequence (DNA): TGTGCCAGCAGCTTATCCTTATCAGGGGGGAACGTTCCTGAAGCTTTCTTT. It encodes CASSLSLSGGNVPEAFF.